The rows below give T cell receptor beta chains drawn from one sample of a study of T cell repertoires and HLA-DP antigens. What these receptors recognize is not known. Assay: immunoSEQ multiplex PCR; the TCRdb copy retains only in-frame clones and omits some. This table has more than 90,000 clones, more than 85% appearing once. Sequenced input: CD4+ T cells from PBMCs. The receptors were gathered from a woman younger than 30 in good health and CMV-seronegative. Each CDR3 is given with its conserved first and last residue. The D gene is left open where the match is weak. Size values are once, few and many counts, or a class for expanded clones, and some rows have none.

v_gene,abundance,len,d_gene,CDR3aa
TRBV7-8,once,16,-,CASSLASRASNYGYTF
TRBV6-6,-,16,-,CASSYSAGSSNQPQHF
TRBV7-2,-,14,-,CASSLAGTQETQYF
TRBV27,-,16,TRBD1,CASSFGSTGDNQPQHF
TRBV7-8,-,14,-,CASSPRPPSHGYTF
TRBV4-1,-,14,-,CASSQDSTSNEQFF
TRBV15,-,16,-,CATSRGAENERTEAFF
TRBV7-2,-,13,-,CASSFDRFYGYTF
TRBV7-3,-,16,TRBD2,CASSSLSGRAYNEQFF
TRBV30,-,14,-,CAWSSPGRVKSYTF
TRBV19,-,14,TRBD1,CASSTTTGDYGYTF
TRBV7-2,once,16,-,CASSLMKTTFADTQYF
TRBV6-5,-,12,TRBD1,CASSQTGFEQYF
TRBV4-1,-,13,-,CASSQIQGSWAFF
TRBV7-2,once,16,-,CASSLRQSSGANVLTF
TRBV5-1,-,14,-,CASSQGTGGNTIYF
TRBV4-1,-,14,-,CASSQDQGTGELFF
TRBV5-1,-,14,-,CASSFSSGYNEQFF
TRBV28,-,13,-,CASRIQSTGELFF
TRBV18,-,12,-,CASSPHLYEQYF
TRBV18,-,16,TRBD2,CASSSSSGRGTGELFF
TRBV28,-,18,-,CASSHRTVRIGLHNTQYF
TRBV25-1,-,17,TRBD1,CASSKAGTANYNSPLHF
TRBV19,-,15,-,CASSPWTVRQETQYF
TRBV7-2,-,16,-,CASSLGGSSGTDTQYF
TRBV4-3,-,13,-,CASSKHGDTEAFF
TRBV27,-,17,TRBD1,CASSLRTGGGVDEKLFF
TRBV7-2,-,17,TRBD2,CASSLSRSGGARETQYF
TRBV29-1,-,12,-,CSAWELQETQYF
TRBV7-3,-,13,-,CASSLTGTGELFF
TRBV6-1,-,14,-,CASSLADPPYEQYF
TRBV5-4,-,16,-,CASSTRKDSYNSPLHF
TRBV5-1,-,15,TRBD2,CASSFGASGDGELFF
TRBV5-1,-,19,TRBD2,CASSGWTSGSWTNSYEQYF
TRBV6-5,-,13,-,CASSPPPSNTIYF
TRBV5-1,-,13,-,CASSLGQQETQYF
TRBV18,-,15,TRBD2,CASSLPAGGIYEQYF
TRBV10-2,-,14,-,CASSERYRPYEQYF
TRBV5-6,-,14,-,CASSAGRNTDTQYF
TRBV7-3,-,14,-,CASSLGPENYGYTF
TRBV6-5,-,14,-,CASSIPGGNQPQHF
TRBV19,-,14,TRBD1,CASAEFRGTGELFF